The rows below give T cell receptor beta chains drawn from one sample of a study of OX40 agonist ivuxolimab in advanced cancers. Data came from immunoSEQ multiplex PCR; TCRdb stores just in-frame clones and leaves some out. The table has more than 45,000 clones, roughly 91% seen once. The material was CD4+ or CD8+ T cells sorted from blood, obtained in a trial of the OX40 agonist ivuxolimab. These receptors were taken from an adult with an advanced solid tumor such as melanoma, head and neck, liver or kidney cancer. Both conserved end residues are part of each CDR3. D genes are given only for firm matches. Clone size, where shown, is once, few, many, or a class for clones that have expanded.

clone_size: -; j_call: TRBJ2-7; d_call: -; v_call: TRBV27; cdr3_nt: TGTGCCAGCGGTTATGCGCCAGGGCCCACCTACGAGCAGTACTTC; cdr3_aa: CASGYAPGPTYEQYF
clone_size: -; j_call: TRBJ1-1; d_call: -; v_call: TRBV19; cdr3_nt: TGTGCCAGTAGTATTATGGGTAACACTGAAGCTTTCTTT; cdr3_aa: CASSIMGNTEAFF
clone_size: -; j_call: TRBJ1-5; d_call: -; v_call: TRBV29-1; cdr3_nt: TGCAGCGTTACTCCCGGAGCAGGGGTCCTGGTAAGGTTCAATCAGCCCCAGCATTTT; cdr3_aa: CSVTPGAGVLVRFNQPQHF
clone_size: -; j_call: TRBJ1-1; d_call: -; v_call: TRBV30; cdr3_nt: TGTGCCTGGAGTGTACGGACGATAACCTTGGGGGCTTTCTTT; cdr3_aa: CAWSVRTITLGAFF
clone_size: -; j_call: TRBJ2-1; d_call: -; v_call: TRBV7-6; cdr3_nt: TGTGCCAGCAGCTTAGCGGGCTCCACCGCGGATGAGCAGTTCTTC; cdr3_aa: CASSLAGSTADEQFF
clone_size: -; j_call: TRBJ2-1; d_call: TRBD1; v_call: TRBV29-1; cdr3_nt: TGCAGCGCCACGACAGGGGTGGATGAGCAGTTCTTC; cdr3_aa: CSATTGVDEQFF
clone_size: -; j_call: TRBJ1-1; d_call: -; v_call: TRBV12-1; cdr3_nt: TGTGCCAGCAGCTACACAGGGGTGTGGAACACTGAAGCTTTCTTT; cdr3_aa: CASSYTGVWNTEAFF
clone_size: -; j_call: TRBJ2-3; d_call: -; v_call: TRBV28; cdr3_nt: TGTGCCAGCCTAGGGGGGGAATTCGGGACAGATACGCAGTATTTT; cdr3_aa: CASLGGEFGTDTQYF
clone_size: -; j_call: TRBJ2-1; d_call: TRBD2; v_call: TRBV2; cdr3_nt: TGTGCCAGCAGTGAGGTGCCTAGCGGGACTCTATACAATGAGCAGTTCTTC; cdr3_aa: CASSEVPSGTLYNEQFF
clone_size: -; j_call: TRBJ2-3; d_call: -; v_call: TRBV6-6; cdr3_nt: TGTGCCAGCAGTTACCCCTCTGGGACTAGCACAGATACGCAGTATTTT; cdr3_aa: CASSYPSGTSTDTQYF
clone_size: -; j_call: TRBJ2-7; d_call: -; v_call: TRBV4-1; cdr3_nt: TGCGCCAGCAGCCAAGGGGACGTAGCCTACGAGCAGTACTTC; cdr3_aa: CASSQGDVAYEQYF
clone_size: -; j_call: TRBJ2-1; d_call: -; v_call: TRBV19; cdr3_nt: TGTGCCACCACAGACAGAGGTGAGCAGTTCTTC; cdr3_aa: CATTDRGEQFF
clone_size: -; j_call: TRBJ2-3; d_call: -; v_call: TRBV5-8; cdr3_nt: TGTGCCAGCAGCTTGGGGTCCGGTCCTAGCACAGATACGCAGTATTTT; cdr3_aa: CASSLGSGPSTDTQYF
clone_size: -; j_call: TRBJ2-7; d_call: -; v_call: TRBV9; cdr3_nt: TGTGCCAGCAGCGTCGGGGGAGAGGCTGGCGAGCAGTACTTC; cdr3_aa: CASSVGGEAGEQYF
clone_size: -; j_call: TRBJ2-1; d_call: TRBD2; v_call: TRBV14; cdr3_nt: TGTGCCAGCAGCCGTCCGGGACTAGCGGTAAACAATGAGCAGTTCTTC; cdr3_aa: CASSRPGLAVNNEQFF
clone_size: -; j_call: TRBJ2-5; d_call: TRBD2; v_call: TRBV9; cdr3_nt: TGTGCCAGCAGCGCCTCCGGGGCTAGCGGGGGGCTCCGGGAGACCCAGTACTTC; cdr3_aa: CASSASGASGGLRETQYF
clone_size: -; j_call: TRBJ1-4; d_call: -; v_call: TRBV11-3; cdr3_nt: TGTGCCAGCAGCCATCGGGACACAAAAGCAACTAATGAAAAACTGTTTTTT; cdr3_aa: CASSHRDTKATNEKLFF
clone_size: once; j_call: TRBJ2-5; d_call: -; v_call: TRBV11-1; cdr3_nt: TGTGCCAGCAGCTTACAGGGGGAGACCCAGTACTTC; cdr3_aa: CASSLQGETQYF
clone_size: -; j_call: TRBJ2-7; d_call: -; v_call: TRBV28; cdr3_nt: TGTGCCAGCAGTTTCTCCGGGACCCACTACGAGCAGTACTTC; cdr3_aa: CASSFSGTHYEQYF
clone_size: -; j_call: TRBJ2-5; d_call: TRBD1; v_call: TRBV18; cdr3_nt: TGTGCCAGCTCACCTGGCTGGGACAGGTGGAGATTTGGTGAAGAGACCCAGTACTTC; cdr3_aa: CASSPGWDRWRFGEETQYF
clone_size: -; j_call: TRBJ2-2; d_call: -; v_call: TRBV5-8; cdr3_nt: TGTGCCAGCATTACAGGGCCCGCGAACACCGGGGAGCTGTTTTTT; cdr3_aa: CASITGPANTGELFF
clone_size: -; j_call: TRBJ2-1; d_call: TRBD2; v_call: TRBV6-1; cdr3_nt: TGTGCCAGCACTGCGGGGGGGCCCTACAATGAGCAGTTCTTC; cdr3_aa: CASTAGGPYNEQFF
clone_size: -; j_call: TRBJ2-2; d_call: -; v_call: TRBV6-1; cdr3_nt: TGTGCCAGCACTGAGGGGGGGTTGTTATTTACCGGGGAGCTGTTTTTT; cdr3_aa: CASTEGGLLFTGELFF
clone_size: -; j_call: TRBJ2-1; d_call: -; v_call: TRBV7-8; cdr3_nt: TGTGCCAGCAGCTATCCGACTAGTACCTATGAGCAGTTCTTC; cdr3_aa: CASSYPTSTYEQFF
clone_size: -; j_call: TRBJ2-3; d_call: TRBD2; v_call: TRBV28; cdr3_nt: TGTGCCAGCAGACATAGCGGGATCGCAGATACGCAGTATTTT; cdr3_aa: CASRHSGIADTQYF
clone_size: -; j_call: TRBJ2-3; d_call: -; v_call: TRBV25-1; cdr3_nt: TGTGCCAGCAGTGGCCTTCTCGAAGCTCCGACAGATACGCAGTATTTT; cdr3_aa: CASSGLLEAPTDTQYF
clone_size: -; j_call: TRBJ1-3; d_call: -; v_call: TRBV7-8; cdr3_nt: TGTGCCAGCTCGATGGGGGGGGTTAGCACCATATATTTT; cdr3_aa: CASSMGGVSTIYF
clone_size: -; j_call: TRBJ1-6; d_call: -; v_call: TRBV28; cdr3_nt: TGTGCCAGCAGGCGACAAGATCTTAATTCACCCCTCCACTTT; cdr3_aa: CASRRQDLNSPLHF
clone_size: -; j_call: TRBJ2-5; d_call: -; v_call: TRBV2; cdr3_nt: TGTGCCAGCCGAGGCCCAGCCTGGGAGACCCAGTACTTC; cdr3_aa: CASRGPAWETQYF
clone_size: -; j_call: TRBJ2-7; d_call: -; v_call: TRBV5-6; cdr3_nt: TGTGCCAGCAGCTTGCGGCTCGCGGGGGCCCACGAGCAGTACTTC; cdr3_aa: CASSLRLAGAHEQYF
clone_size: -; j_call: TRBJ2-7; d_call: -; v_call: TRBV19; cdr3_nt: TGTGCCAGTAGTAGGCAGGTGGGGGACGGGGAGCAGTACTTC; cdr3_aa: CASSRQVGDGEQYF
clone_size: -; j_call: TRBJ2-1; d_call: TRBD1; v_call: TRBV5-1; cdr3_nt: TGCGCCAGCAGCTTGGCCCGGGCAGGGGGTCTAGATGAGCAGTTCTTC; cdr3_aa: CASSLARAGGLDEQFF
clone_size: -; j_call: TRBJ2-7; d_call: -; v_call: TRBV27; cdr3_nt: TGTGCCAGCAGTTTTCTGGGGACCTACGAGCAGTACTTC; cdr3_aa: CASSFLGTYEQYF
clone_size: -; j_call: TRBJ2-2; d_call: -; v_call: TRBV6-5; cdr3_nt: TGTGCCAGCAGTGAATCGCAAGAGACCGGGGAGCTGTTTTTT; cdr3_aa: CASSESQETGELFF
clone_size: -; j_call: TRBJ2-7; d_call: TRBD1; v_call: TRBV5-4; cdr3_nt: TGTGCCAGCAGCTTGGGGGCAGGGGGTGCCTACGAGCAGTACTTC; cdr3_aa: CASSLGAGGAYEQYF
clone_size: -; j_call: TRBJ1-1; d_call: -; v_call: TRBV28; cdr3_nt: TGTGCCAGCAGCCTGCTTGGGGGGGCAACCGAAGCTTTCTTT; cdr3_aa: CASSLLGGATEAFF
clone_size: -; j_call: TRBJ2-7; d_call: TRBD2; v_call: TRBV9; cdr3_nt: TGTGCCAGCAGCGTAGCCTCGGGGCTAAAACTAGCGGGAGGGGGCGAGCAGTACTTC; cdr3_aa: CASSVASGLKLAGGGEQYF
clone_size: -; j_call: TRBJ2-7; d_call: -; v_call: TRBV9; cdr3_nt: TGTGCCAGCAGCCAATGGGACTTTGACTACGAGCAGTACTTC; cdr3_aa: CASSQWDFDYEQYF
clone_size: -; j_call: TRBJ2-7; d_call: -; v_call: TRBV6-5; cdr3_nt: TGTGCCAGCAGCCAAGGAGGGACCGAGCAGTACTTC; cdr3_aa: CASSQGGTEQYF
clone_size: -; j_call: TRBJ1-1; d_call: -; v_call: TRBV6-5; cdr3_nt: TGTGCCAGCAGTTACTCTGGACCCACTGAAGCTTTCTTT; cdr3_aa: CASSYSGPTEAFF
clone_size: -; j_call: TRBJ2-3; d_call: -; v_call: TRBV7-6; cdr3_nt: TGTGCCAGCAGCTTAGTTTCTTTGGCGGAGGCTAGCACAGATACGCAGTATTTT; cdr3_aa: CASSLVSLAEASTDTQYF
clone_size: -; j_call: TRBJ2-5; d_call: -; v_call: TRBV28; cdr3_nt: TGTGCCAGCAGTGCCGCCCAGGGGGGAGAGACCCAGTACTTC; cdr3_aa: CASSAAQGGETQYF
clone_size: -; j_call: TRBJ2-5; d_call: -; v_call: TRBV5-1; cdr3_nt: TGCGCCAGCAGCTTGGCCTATCAACCCCTCCAAGAGACCCAGTACTTC; cdr3_aa: CASSLAYQPLQETQYF
clone_size: -; j_call: TRBJ2-2; d_call: -; v_call: TRBV14; cdr3_nt: TGTGCCAGCAGCCAAGATGCGCCCATAGCGGAGAACACCGGGGAGCTGTTTTTT; cdr3_aa: CASSQDAPIAENTGELFF
clone_size: -; j_call: TRBJ2-7; d_call: TRBD1; v_call: TRBV7-2; cdr3_nt: TGTGCCAGCAGCGCCCAAAGACTGATCCGGGACAGGAGCTACGAGCAGTACTTC; cdr3_aa: CASSAQRLIRDRSYEQYF
clone_size: once; j_call: TRBJ1-3; d_call: -; v_call: TRBV2; cdr3_nt: TGTGCCAGCAGTGAAGCGCTTTTTCCTTCCACCACCGGGGCCGGAAACACCATATATTTT; cdr3_aa: CASSEALFPSTTGAGNTIYF
clone_size: -; j_call: TRBJ2-3; d_call: TRBD2; v_call: TRBV13; cdr3_nt: TGTGCCAGCAGCTCCGGGACTAGCGGGAGCACAGATACGCAGTATTTT; cdr3_aa: CASSSGTSGSTDTQYF
clone_size: -; j_call: TRBJ2-1; d_call: -; v_call: TRBV9; cdr3_nt: TGTGCCAGCAGCGTAGACGGCAGGGGAGAAAGGGAGTTCTTC; cdr3_aa: CASSVDGRGEREFF
clone_size: -; j_call: TRBJ2-5; d_call: -; v_call: TRBV5-6; cdr3_nt: TGTGCCAGCAGCTTGCTAGAGACCCAGTACTTC; cdr3_aa: CASSLLETQYF
clone_size: -; j_call: TRBJ2-3; d_call: -; v_call: TRBV15; cdr3_nt: TGTGCCACCAGCCGGGGGGCTAGCGGACTCACAGATACGCAGTATTTT; cdr3_aa: CATSRGASGLTDTQYF
clone_size: -; j_call: TRBJ2-3; d_call: -; v_call: TRBV14; cdr3_nt: TGTGCCAGCAGCCAAGGACTGACTAGCACAGATACGCAGTATTTT; cdr3_aa: CASSQGLTSTDTQYF
clone_size: -; j_call: TRBJ1-4; d_call: -; v_call: TRBV5-6; cdr3_nt: TGTGCCAGCAGCTTGGAAAGAGTCGGACAGTCGGTAATACTGTTTTTT; cdr3_aa: CASSLERVGQSVILFF
clone_size: -; j_call: TRBJ2-5; d_call: -; v_call: TRBV6-1; cdr3_nt: TGTGCCAGCAGTGATTCGGGAGAGACCCAGTACTTC; cdr3_aa: CASSDSGETQYF
clone_size: -; j_call: TRBJ2-7; d_call: -; v_call: TRBV5-4; cdr3_nt: TGTGCCAGCAGCTTGGAGGTAGCGGCACCTGTCTACGAGCAGTACTTC; cdr3_aa: CASSLEVAAPVYEQYF
clone_size: once; j_call: TRBJ1-2; d_call: TRBD1; v_call: TRBV9; cdr3_nt: TGTGCCAGCAGCGTAGGGACAGGTCACTATGGCTACACCTTC; cdr3_aa: CASSVGTGHYGYTF
clone_size: -; j_call: TRBJ2-2; d_call: TRBD2; v_call: TRBV2; cdr3_nt: TGTGCCAGCAGCAGTCTGGGAGGGACGAACACCGGGGAGCTGTTTTTT; cdr3_aa: CASSSLGGTNTGELFF
clone_size: -; j_call: TRBJ2-5; d_call: TRBD2; v_call: TRBV5-1; cdr3_nt: TGCGCCAGCAGCGAATCCGGGACTAGCGGGAAAGGGGAAGAGACCCAGTACTTC; cdr3_aa: CASSESGTSGKGEETQYF